The sequence of this T cell receptor beta chain was determined in a study of T cells in Graves' hyperthyroidism and ophthalmopathy (dated by TCRdb to between 2018 and 2020). Looking at the study overall: Peripheral blood samples were taken at initial diagnosis, before any treatment was given. In about 6 Graves' hyperthyroidism patients, the study also compared T-cell repertoires from thyroid tissue with T-cell repertoires from blood. TCR V-J signatures able to tell the groups apart were searched for in a discovery cohort of 100 patients, of whom more than 40 had Graves' ophthalmopathy and about 55 had stable Graves' hyperthyroidism. After blood sampling, hyperthyroidism patients were treated with methimazole at a starting dose of 30 mg daily, and ophthalmopathy patients were treated with high-dose intravenous methylprednisolone. The 100 discovery patients were divided at random into training and test sets in a 7:3 ratio. An independent validation cohort of about 19 hyperthyroidism patients and 17 patients who later progressed to ophthalmopathy tested prospective prediction of ophthalmopathy. According to the paper, TCR Vbeta CDR3 sequencing was carried out on over 130 peripheral blood samples, which came from fewer than 50 ophthalmopathy, under 85 hyperthyroidism and some 17 progressor patients. Here is what the overall study found, with its caveats: In validation, the model predicted progression to ophthalmopathy with around 71% sensitivity and less than 80% specificity, a median of about 6 months before onset. Most expanded thyroid clonotypes (frequency above 0.001) were also detected in blood, suggesting blood repertoires may reflect thyroid immune responses. Ophthalmopathy was separated from stable hyperthyroidism by a 13 V-J signature model, with around 90% sensitivity and about 81% specificity obtained in cross-validation and 80%/75% obtained in testing. Sample size was not statistically predetermined, and investigators were not blinded to group allocation.

Amplification of TCR beta CDR3 regions was carried out from RNA transcripts. The TCR CDR3 was subjected to a first round of RT-PCR using the HTBI primer set and the Qiagen OneStep RT-PCR kit. Libraries were constructed in a second round of multiplex PCR, after which size selection and purification were carried out. The libraries were sequenced on an Illumina HiSeq2000 using paired-end 100 bp reads. On the study's bioinformatics: Raw data were processed with SOAPnuke, discarding reads with adapters, uncalled bases, mean Phred below 15, or no exact constant-primer or identifier match. COPE v1.2.5 was used to merge high-quality paired reads, and clonotypes were defined as unique nucleotide sequences. MiTCR v1.1 was used to align clonotypes to the IMGT TRBV, TRBD and TRBJ reference segments. Only V-J combinations with frequency above 0.0001, covering roughly 99% of repertoires, were analysed. The TCS score was defined as F50 (clonal expansion) divided by E x V (chaos), with BLOSUM62-based TCRdist calculated between CDR3 peptides within each V-J. Welch's t-statistics and random forest reduced around 550 V-J features to some 14, which were used in a naive Bayes classifier (R e1071). The raw public reads went through TCRdb reprocessing: fastp at Q25, MiXCR clone calling, in-frame beta chains kept. Each entry is one CDR3 protein sequence, shown with its most common DNA and genes. The V and J calls reflect TCRdb's pipeline rather than the authors' work. The sample table lists around 600,000 distinct CDR3 sequences, roughly 16% of them with a count of one. Approximately 3.5% of the sample lies in the top ten.

Ophthalmopathy patients had moderately to severely active disease, with a Clinical Activity Score of 3 or more, a NOSPECS grade of 4 or more, and a disease duration of less than 3 months. The study excluded patients with uncontrolled infections, other autoimmune diseases, pregnancy or lactation. Diagnoses were established on the basis of clinical symptoms, serum thyroxine and TRAb, thyroid ultrasound, and orbital computed tomography. Ficoll-Paque density gradient centrifugation was used to isolate PBMCs from around 10 ml of fresh peripheral blood. Total RNA was extracted with Trizol reagent, and quality was checked on an Agilent 2100 Bioanalyzer. Many counts were recorded for this clonotype. Its target antigen remains unknown. No much larger clone is present one base from it, and per-base qualities are unavailable. CDR1 is given as MDHEN and CDR2 as SYDVKM, both from the germline V gene. For this chain, trimming is 6 bases at the V end and 6 bases at the J end, and the number of junction bases without a gene match is 8. The CDR3 runs 14 residues from the cysteine to the phenylalanine. Only the CDR3 part of the read is kept: 42 bases, read in frame from the first base.

What was sequenced was blood. This TCR was recovered from a woman aged 40 to 50 with Graves' ophthalmopathy. Here the chain combines TRBV28 and TRBJ1-5; 7 bases in the junction line up with TRBD1. The DNA sequence is TGTGCCAGCAGGACGACAGGGCTTAGTCAGCCCCAGCATTTT. Its protein product is CASRTTGLSQPQHF.